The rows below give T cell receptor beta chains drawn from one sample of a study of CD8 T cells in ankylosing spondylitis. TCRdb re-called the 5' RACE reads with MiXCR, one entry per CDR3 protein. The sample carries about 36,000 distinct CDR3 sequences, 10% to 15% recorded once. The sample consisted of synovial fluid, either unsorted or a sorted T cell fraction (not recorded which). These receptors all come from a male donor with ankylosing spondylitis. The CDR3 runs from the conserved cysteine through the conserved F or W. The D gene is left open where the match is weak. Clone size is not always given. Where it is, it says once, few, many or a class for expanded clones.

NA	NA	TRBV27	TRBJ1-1	CASSFRGQYEAFF	TGTGCCAGCAGTTTCCGAGGACAGTATGAAGCTTTCTTT
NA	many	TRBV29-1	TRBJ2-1	CSAGVTDYNEQFF	TGCAGCGCCGGGGTGACCGACTACAATGAGCAGTTCTTC
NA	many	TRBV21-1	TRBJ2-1	CASSKGNLRDRGSSGPYNEQFF	TGTGCCAGCAGCAAAGGAAATCTCCGGGACAGGGGGAGTAGCGGGCCCTACAATGAGCAGTTCTTC
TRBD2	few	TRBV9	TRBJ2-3	CASSVEGLAGVSTDTQYF	TGTGCCAGCAGCGTAGAGGGACTAGCGGGGGTTAGCACAGATACGCAGTATTTT
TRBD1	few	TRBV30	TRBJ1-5	CAWSGNRGGQPQHF	TGTGCCTGGAGTGGGAACAGGGGAGGGCAGCCCCAGCATTTT
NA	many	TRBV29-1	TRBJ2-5	CSVSDGYQETQYF	TGCAGCGTTTCGGACGGCTACCAAGAGACCCAGTACTTC
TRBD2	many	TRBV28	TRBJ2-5	CASSLWTSGTTQETQYF	TGTGCCAGCAGTTTATGGACTAGCGGGACTACCCAAGAGACCCAGTACTTC
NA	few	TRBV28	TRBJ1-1	CASRDRSEAFF	TGTGCCAGCAGGGACAGATCGGAGGCTTTCTTT
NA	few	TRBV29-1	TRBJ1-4	CSGWGEEKLFF	TGCAGCGGCTGGGGGGAGGAAAAACTGTTTTTT
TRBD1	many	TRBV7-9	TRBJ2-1	CASSLGQGSYNEQFF	TGTGCCAGCAGCCTAGGACAGGGCTCCTACAATGAGCAGTTCTTC
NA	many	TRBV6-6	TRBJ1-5	CASSYNVNQPQHF	TGTGCCAGCAGTTACAACGTAAATCAGCCCCAGCATTTT
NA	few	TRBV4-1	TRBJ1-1	CASSQSRGPAAFF	TGCGCCAGCAGCCAATCAAGGGGTCCGGCGGCTTTCTTT
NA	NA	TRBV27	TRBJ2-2	CASSLGTSNTGELFF	TGTGCCAGCAGTCTAGGAACTAGTAATACCGGGGAGCTGTTTTTT
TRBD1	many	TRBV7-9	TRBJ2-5	CASSPGGEETQYF	TGTGCCAGCAGCCCAGGGGGCGAAGAGACCCAGTACTTC
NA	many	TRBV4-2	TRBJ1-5	CASSQDWGSNQPQHF	TGTGCCAGCAGCCAAGATTGGGGTAGCAATCAGCCCCAGCATTTT
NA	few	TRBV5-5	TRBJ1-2	CASSPDSWRYTF	TGTGCCAGCAGCCCGGACAGTTGGAGGTACACCTTC
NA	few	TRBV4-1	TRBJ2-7	CASSQSQNSYEQYF	TGCGCCAGCAGCCAAAGTCAGAACTCCTACGAGCAGTACTTC
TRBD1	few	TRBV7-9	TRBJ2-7	CASSLGTGAHEQYF	TGTGCCAGCAGCTTAGGGACAGGGGCCCACGAGCAGTACTTC
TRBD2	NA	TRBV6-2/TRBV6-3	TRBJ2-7	CASFRDRAGGPTYEQYF	TGTGCCAGCTTCCGGGACAGAGCGGGGGGTCCTACCTACGAGCAGTACTTC
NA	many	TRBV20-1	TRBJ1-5	CSARDPGGFPQHF	TGCAGTGCTAGAGACCCAGGAGGGTTTCCCCAGCATTTT
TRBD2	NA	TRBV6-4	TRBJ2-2	CASSDKTGGRFFGTSDLAGELFF	TGTGCCAGCAGTGACAAGACGGGGGGACGTTTCTTCGGGACTAGCGACTTGGCCGGGGAGCTGTTTTTT
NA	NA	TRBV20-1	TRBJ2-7	CSARDRVSASYEQYF	TGCAGTGCTAGAGATCGGGTTAGCGCATCCTACGAGCAGTACTTC
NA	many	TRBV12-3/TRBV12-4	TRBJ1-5	CASSRHEGSQPQHF	TGTGCCAGCAGTCGCCATGAGGGGTCTCAGCCCCAGCATTTT
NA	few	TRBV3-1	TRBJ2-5	CASSPGYQETQYF	TGTGCCAGCAGCCCGGGGTACCAAGAGACCCAGTACTTC
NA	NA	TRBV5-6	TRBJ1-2	CASSLLQGNYGYTF	TGTGCCAGCAGCTTGCTACAGGGAAACTATGGCTACACCTTC